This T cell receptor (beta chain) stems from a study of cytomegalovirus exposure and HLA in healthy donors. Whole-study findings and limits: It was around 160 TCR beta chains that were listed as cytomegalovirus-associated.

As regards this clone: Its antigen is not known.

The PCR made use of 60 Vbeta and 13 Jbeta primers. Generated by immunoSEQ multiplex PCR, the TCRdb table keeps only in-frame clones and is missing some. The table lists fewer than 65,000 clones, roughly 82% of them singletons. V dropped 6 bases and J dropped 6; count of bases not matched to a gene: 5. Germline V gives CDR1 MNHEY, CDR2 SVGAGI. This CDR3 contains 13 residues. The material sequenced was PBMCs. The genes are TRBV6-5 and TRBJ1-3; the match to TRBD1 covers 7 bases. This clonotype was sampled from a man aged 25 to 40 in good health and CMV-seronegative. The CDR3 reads CASRTGAENTIYF. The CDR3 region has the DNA TGTGCCAGCAGAACAGGGGCGGAAAACACCATATATTTT.